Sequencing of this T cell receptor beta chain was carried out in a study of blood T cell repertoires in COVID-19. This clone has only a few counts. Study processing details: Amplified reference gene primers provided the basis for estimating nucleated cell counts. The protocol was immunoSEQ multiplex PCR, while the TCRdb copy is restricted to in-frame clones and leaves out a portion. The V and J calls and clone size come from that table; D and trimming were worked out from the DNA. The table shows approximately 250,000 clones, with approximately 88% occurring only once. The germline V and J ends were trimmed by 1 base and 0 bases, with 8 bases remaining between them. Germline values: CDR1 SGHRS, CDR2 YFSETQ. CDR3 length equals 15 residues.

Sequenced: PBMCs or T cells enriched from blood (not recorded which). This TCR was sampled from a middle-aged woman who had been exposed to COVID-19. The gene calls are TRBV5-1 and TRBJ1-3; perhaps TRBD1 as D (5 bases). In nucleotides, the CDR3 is TGCGCCAGCAGCTTGAGGGGCTCCTCTGGAAACACCATATATTTT. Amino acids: CASSLRGSSGNTIYF.